This entry concerns a single TCR beta chain. Its antigen is still unknown. Base qualities are not at hand, and no much larger clone is one base apart. This record belongs to a study of identical twins (dated by TCRdb to about 2016). About the study as a whole: TCR alpha and beta repertoires from monozygotic twins, unrelated adults of various ages and cord blood were deep-sequenced to test whether fetal clonotypes persist. To rule out contamination, replicate twin experiments were performed at different times with different library preparation protocols. The paper's findings and limits, for the study overall: Recombination models systematically underestimated out-of-frame TCR alpha sharing in monozygotic twins but agreed with sharing between unrelated individuals. A weaker excess of twin sharing was found in beta out-of-frame sequences because the signal-to-noise ratio was lowered by fewer shared sequences. Fewer insertions were carried by abundant cord blood beta clonotypes, a similar but weaker trend appeared in young adult naive repertoires, and no such trend appeared in memory repertoires. Compared with coincidental sharing between unrelated individuals, out-of-frame TCR alpha sequences shared between twins had an excess of sequences with low generation probability. Invariant T cells such as MAIT and iNKT could partly confound zero-insertion analyses, although diverse VJ usage argued against such confounding for most clonotypes. Because the same donors could not be followed over many years, the conclusions relied on cross-sectional statistical analysis.

V is trimmed back by 4 bases and J by 5 bases, and the junction contains 6 bases that no gene match accounts for. The CDR3 sequence holds 17 residues, the cysteine and phenylalanine included. Just the 51-base CDR3 DNA is kept, in frame starting at base 1. For CDR1 and CDR2, the germline V gene (reference sequence) lists SEHNR and FQNEAQ. All donors were healthy Caucasians. Three pairs of female monozygotic twins, all aged roughly 18 to 29 years, were included in the twin cohort. Miltenyi CD45RO+ enrichment and human naive T-cell isolation kits were used to isolate memory (CD45RO+) and naive T cells from PBMC. The library was obtained by 5' RACE. The sequencer was an Illumina HiSeq 2000. A universal primer binding site was introduced by template switching, and a unique molecular identifier was present in the final cDNA, enabling accurate counting of TCR cDNA molecules. Specific primers in the conserved constant-segment region were used to synthesize first-strand cDNA for TCR alpha and beta chains. To control for contamination, each cDNA library was double barcoded with a SMART-Mk sample barcode plus Illumina barcodes. Two successive PCR steps introduced TruSeq adapter sequences along with Illumina sample barcodes. The Illumina HiSeq platform was used with custom primers to sequence TCR alpha and beta cDNA libraries. On the authors' methods: MiGEC processed the raw reads to extract unique molecular identifiers, while MiXCR was used to determine the CDR3 positions. Recombination models were inferred per individual with the repgenHMM and IGoR tools using an EM algorithm. Shared clonotypes were analyzed with the tcR package in R, and sharing was normalized by the product of cloneset sizes. Out-of-frame nonproductive sequences were analyzed to study raw recombination free of thymic and clonal selection effects. TCRdb reworked the public reads: Q25 trimming with fastp, MiXCR clone assembly, productive beta chains retained. Identical CDR3 protein sequences are pooled into one entry, listed with their most common genes and DNA. TCRdb's processing, not the authors' own work, is the source of the V and J calls. The sample table shows under 250,000 distinct CDR3 sequences, and around 6.8% are seen once. The biggest ten clones account for around 1.8% of the sample.

This same sample was also part of a study on yellow fever vaccine responses in identical twins. As the second paper documents: According to the authors, in identical twins the way T cells responded to vaccination appeared partly convergent and partly personalized. Focusing on identical twins, the study followed the T cell clones that responded to the vaccine, and did so with precision.

The origin of this receptor is a woman aged 18-29 years in good health. Sequenced input: memory (CD45RO+) T cells sorted from blood. The cell subset or site label of this sample denotes: CD45RO+ enriched T cells. The V and J genes are TRBV7-9 and TRBJ1-6; 12 middle bases align to TRBD1. The CDR3 corresponds to CASSSGTGGANNSPLHF. In nucleotides, the sequence is TGTGCCAGCAGCTCCGGGACAGGGGGCGCCAATAATTCACCCCTCCACTTT.